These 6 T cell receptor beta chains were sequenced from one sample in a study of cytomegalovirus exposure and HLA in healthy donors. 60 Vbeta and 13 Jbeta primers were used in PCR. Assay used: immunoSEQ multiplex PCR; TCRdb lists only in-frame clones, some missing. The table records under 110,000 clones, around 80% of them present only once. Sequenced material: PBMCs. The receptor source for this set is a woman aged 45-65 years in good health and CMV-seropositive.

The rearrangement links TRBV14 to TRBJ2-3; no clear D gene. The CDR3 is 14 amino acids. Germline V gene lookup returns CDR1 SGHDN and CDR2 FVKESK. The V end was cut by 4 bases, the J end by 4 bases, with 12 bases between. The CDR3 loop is CASSLSRSSDTQYF. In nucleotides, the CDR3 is TGTGCCAGCAGCCTATCCCGGTCATCAGATACGCAGTATTTT.

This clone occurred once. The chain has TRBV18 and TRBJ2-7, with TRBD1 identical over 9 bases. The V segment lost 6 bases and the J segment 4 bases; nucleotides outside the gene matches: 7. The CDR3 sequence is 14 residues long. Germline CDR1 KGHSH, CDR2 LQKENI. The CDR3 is CASSPGTGFYEQYF. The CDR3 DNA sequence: TGTGCCAGCTCTCCCGGGACAGGGTTTTACGAGCAGTACTTC.

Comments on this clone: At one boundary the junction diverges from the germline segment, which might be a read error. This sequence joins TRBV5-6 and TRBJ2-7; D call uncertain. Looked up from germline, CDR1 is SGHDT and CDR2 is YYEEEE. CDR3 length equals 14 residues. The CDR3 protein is CASSSLTSNLRLSF. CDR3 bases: TGTGCCAGCAGCTCGCTTACCTCGAACCTCCGACTCTCCTTC.

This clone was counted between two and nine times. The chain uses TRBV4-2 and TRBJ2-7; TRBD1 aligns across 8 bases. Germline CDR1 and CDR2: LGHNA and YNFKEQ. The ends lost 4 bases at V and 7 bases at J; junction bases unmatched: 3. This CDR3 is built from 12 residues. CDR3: CASSPGTGEQYF. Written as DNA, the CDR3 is TGTGCCAGCAGCCCCGGGACAGGTGAGCAGTACTTC.

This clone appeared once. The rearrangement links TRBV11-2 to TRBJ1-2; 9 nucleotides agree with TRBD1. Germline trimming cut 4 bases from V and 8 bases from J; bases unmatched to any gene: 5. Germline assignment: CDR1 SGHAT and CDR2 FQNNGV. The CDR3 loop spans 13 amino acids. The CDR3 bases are TGTGCCAGCAGCTCCGGGACAGGGAAGGGCTACACCTTC. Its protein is CASSSGTGKGYTF. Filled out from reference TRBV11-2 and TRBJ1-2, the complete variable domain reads EAGVAQSPRYKIIEKRQSVAFWCNPISGHATLYWYQQILGQGPKLLIQFQNNGVVDDSQLPKDRFSAERLKGVDSTLKIQPAKLEDSAVYLCASSSGTGKGYTFGSGTRLTVV.

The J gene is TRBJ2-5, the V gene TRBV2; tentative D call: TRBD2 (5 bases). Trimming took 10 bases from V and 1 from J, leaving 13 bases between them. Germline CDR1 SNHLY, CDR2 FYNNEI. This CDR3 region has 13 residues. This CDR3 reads CATSRRIQETQYF. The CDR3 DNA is TGTGCCACGTCCCGGAGGATCCAAGAGACCCAGTACTTC.